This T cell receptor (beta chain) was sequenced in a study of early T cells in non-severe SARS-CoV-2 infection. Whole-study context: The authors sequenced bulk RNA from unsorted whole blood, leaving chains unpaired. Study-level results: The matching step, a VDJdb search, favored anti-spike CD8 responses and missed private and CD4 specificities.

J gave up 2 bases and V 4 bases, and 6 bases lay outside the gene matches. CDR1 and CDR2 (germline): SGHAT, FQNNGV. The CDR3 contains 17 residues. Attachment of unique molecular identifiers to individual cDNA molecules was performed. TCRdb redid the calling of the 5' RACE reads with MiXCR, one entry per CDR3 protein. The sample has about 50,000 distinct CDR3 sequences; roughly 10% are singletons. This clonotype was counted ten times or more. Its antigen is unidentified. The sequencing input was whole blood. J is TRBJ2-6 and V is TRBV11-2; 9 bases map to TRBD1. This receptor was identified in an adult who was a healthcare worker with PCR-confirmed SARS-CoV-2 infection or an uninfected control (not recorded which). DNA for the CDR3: TGTGCCAGCAGCTCGTCCCGGGACAGGGCTGGGGCCAACGTCCTGACTTTC. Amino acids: CASSSSRDRAGANVLTF.